A selection of T cell receptor beta chains follows, all from one sample in a study of early T cells in non-severe SARS-CoV-2 infection. TCRdb re-analysed the 5' RACE reads in MiXCR, keeping a single row per CDR3 protein. Among 50,000 to 70,000 distinct CDR3 sequences listed, 7.7% were seen once. Sequenced: whole blood. These receptors all come from an adult who was a healthcare worker with PCR-confirmed SARS-CoV-2 infection or an uninfected control (not recorded which). Both conserved end residues are part of each CDR3. A D gene is named only where the DNA matches it firmly. Some rows mark clone size as missing; the rest say once, few, many or name a class of expanded clone.

TRBV9	.	TRBJ2-1	16	few	CASSVGPGGTGSEQFF	TGTGCCAGCAGCGTAGGGCCAGGCGGCACGGGGAGTGAGCAGTTCTTC
TRBV20-1	TRBD2	TRBJ2-3	14	few	CSEDSGTRGDTQYF	TGCAGCGAAGATAGCGGGACCAGGGGAGATACGCAGTATTTT
TRBV3-1	.	TRBJ2-7	15	many	CASSQDPGASYEQYF	TGTGCCAGCAGCCAAGATCCAGGGGCTAGTTACGAGCAGTACTTC
TRBV19	TRBD1	TRBJ2-6	18	.	CASFSPGTGFPGANVLTF	TGTGCCAGCTTTTCCCCCGGGACAGGGTTCCCTGGGGCCAACGTCCTGACTTTC
TRBV29-1	TRBD2	TRBJ2-7	13	few	CSVLPSGKGEQYF	TGCAGCGTTTTGCCTAGCGGGAAAGGCGAGCAGTACTTC
TRBV2	TRBD1	TRBJ2-2	15	many	CASSMDRANTGELFF	TGTGCCAGCAGTATGGACAGGGCGAACACCGGGGAGCTGTTTTTT
TRBV20-1	.	TRBJ1-2	14	many	CSARGVREAGGYTF	TGCAGTGCTAGGGGGGTCAGGGAGGCTGGCGGCTACACCTTC
TRBV7-8	.	TRBJ2-2	15	few	CASSVLASKTGELFF	TGTGCCAGCAGCGTCTTAGCGAGCAAGACCGGGGAGCTGTTTTTT
TRBV7-9	.	TRBJ1-1	12	many	CASSPPSAEAFF	TGTGCCAGCAGCCCCCCAAGCGCTGAAGCTTTCTTT
TRBV2	TRBD2	TRBJ2-1	16	few	CATLTWELAGGNEQFF	TGTGCCACCCTTACTTGGGAACTAGCGGGAGGCAATGAGCAGTTCTTC
TRBV20-1	TRBD2	TRBJ2-4	17	many	CSARNPSGAMGGSIQYF	TGCAGTGCTAGAAACCCCAGCGGGGCCATGGGCGGGAGCATTCAGTACTTC
TRBV5-4	.	TRBJ2-7	14	many	CASSPRLGSYEQYF	TGTGCCAGCAGCCCACGTCTGGGGTCCTACGAGCAGTACTTC
TRBV11-2	.	TRBJ1-1	17	many	CASSSLPPPALNTEAFF	TGTGCCAGCAGCTCCCTCCCCCCGCCAGCTTTGAACACTGAAGCTTTCTTT
TRBV6-6	.	TRBJ2-1	22	many	CASSYSKAPGSGAPTVYNEQFF	TGTGCCAGCAGTTACTCGAAAGCTCCGGGTTCGGGAGCCCCCACCGTTTACAATGAGCAGTTCTTC
TRBV29-1	.	TRBJ2-7	14	medium-sized	CSVEDDQGGDEQYF	TGCAGCGTTGAAGATGACCAGGGGGGAGACGAGCAGTACTTC
TRBV9	.	TRBJ2-7	13	few	CASSVELGNEQYF	TGTGCCAGCAGCGTAGAATTGGGCAACGAGCAGTACTTC
TRBV9	TRBD2	TRBJ2-1	16	.	CASSVVAGAIYNEQFF	TGTGCCAGCAGCGTAGTGGCGGGAGCTATCTACAATGAGCAGTTCTTC
TRBV18	TRBD2	TRBJ2-7	14	many	CASSPSGAHYEQYF	TGTGCCAGCTCACCTAGCGGGGCGCACTACGAGCAGTACTTC
TRBV18	TRBD1	TRBJ1-4	15	.	CASSPPGQGDEKLFF	TGTGCCAGCTCACCTCCGGGACAGGGTGATGAAAAACTGTTTTTT
TRBV7-2	.	TRBJ2-7	14	many	CASSPYRDSYEQYF	TGTGCCAGCAGCCCATACAGGGACTCCTACGAGCAGTACTTC
TRBV18	.	TRBJ2-4	14	.	CASSHDFGRNIQYF	TGTGCCAGCTCACACGACTTTGGCAGAAACATTCAGTACTTC
TRBV7-8	.	TRBJ2-1	13	few	CALGGTTMHEQFF	TGTGCCTTAGGGGGGACGACGATGCATGAGCAGTTCTTC
TRBV12-3/TRBV12-4	.	TRBJ2-7	11	.	CASSIKIEQYF	TGTGCCAGCAGTATAAAGATTGAGCAGTACTTC
TRBV3-1	.	TRBJ2-4	17	many	CASSQSYGHKLKNIQYF	TGTGCCAGCAGCCAATCGTACGGCCATAAACTAAAAAACATTCAGTACTTC
TRBV10-3	TRBD1	TRBJ1-2	15	.	CAISEGQGFNYGYTF	TGTGCCATCAGTGAGGGACAGGGATTTAACTATGGCTACACCTTC
TRBV2	TRBD2	TRBJ2-7	14	.	CASRTGLVPYEQYF	TGTGCCAGCAGGACGGGACTAGTCCCCTACGAGCAGTACTTC
TRBV20-1	.	TRBJ2-1	15	many	CSARDSGRAYNEQFF	TGCAGTGCTAGAGATTCGGGCAGGGCCTACAATGAGCAGTTCTTC
TRBV4-2	TRBD1	TRBJ2-1	14	.	CASSQGQGIFEQFF	TGTGCCAGCAGCCAAGGACAGGGAATATTTGAGCAGTTCTTC
TRBV20-1	TRBD1	TRBJ2-7	13	few	CSPEGALENEQYF	TGCAGCCCTGAGGGGGCCCTCGAGAACGAGCAGTACTTC
TRBV29-1	.	TRBJ2-1	15	few	CSVGKGGVSYNEQFF	TGCAGCGTTGGAAAGGGGGGAGTCTCCTACAATGAGCAGTTCTTC
TRBV7-9	.	TRBJ2-1	14	.	CASSLRQGPNEQFF	TGTGCCAGCAGCTTAAGGCAGGGACCGAATGAGCAGTTCTTC
TRBV27	TRBD2	TRBJ2-5	17	many	CASTPWGVAGETETQYF	TGTGCCAGCACCCCTTGGGGGGTAGCGGGAGAAACAGAGACCCAGTACTTC
TRBV20-1	TRBD2	TRBJ2-3	16	many	CSARPIAGPSTDTQYF	TGCAGTGCTAGGCCTATAGCGGGCCCTAGCACAGATACGCAGTATTTT
TRBV3-1	.	TRBJ1-6	11	.	CASSQGSPLHF	TGTGCCAGCAGCCAGGGTTCACCCCTCCACTTT
TRBV3-1	.	TRBJ2-5	14	.	CASSQAASQETQYF	TGTGCCAGCAGCCAAGCGGCCAGCCAAGAGACCCAGTACTTC
TRBV28	.	TRBJ2-7	14	few	CASYSGGSSYEQYF	TGTGCCAGCTACTCTGGGGGGAGCTCCTACGAGCAGTACTTC
TRBV27	.	TRBJ2-7	17	.	CASSGLGYRDRPYEQYF	TGTGCCAGCAGTGGACTTGGATACCGAGACCGTCCCTACGAGCAGTACTTC
TRBV19	.	TRBJ1-5	14	many	CASTGDTYYQPQHF	TGTGCCAGTACCGGGGACACGTACTATCAGCCCCAGCATTTT
TRBV7-9	.	TRBJ2-1	11	many	CASSPYNEQFF	TGTGCCAGCAGCCCTTACAATGAGCAGTTCTTC
TRBV28	.	TRBJ2-1	15	few	CASSLGDGTYNEQFF	TGTGCCAGCAGTTTGGGAGACGGCACCTACAATGAGCAGTTCTTC
TRBV29-1	.	TRBJ1-5	14	.	CSVVGTDSNQPQHF	TGCAGCGTTGTAGGGACGGATAGCAATCAGCCCCAGCATTTT
TRBV28	.	TRBJ1-4	18	many	CASSLPHYRAGANEKLFF	TGTGCCAGCAGTTTACCCCACTACAGGGCTGGGGCTAATGAAAAACTGTTTTTT
TRBV29-1	TRBD1	TRBJ1-2	14	few	CSLDRDRNNYGYTF	TGCAGCCTGGACAGGGACCGAAACAACTATGGCTACACCTTC
TRBV7-2	.	TRBJ2-3	15	few	CASSLQGGRTDTQYF	TGTGCCAGCAGCCTCCAAGGAGGCCGCACAGATACGCAGTATTTT
TRBV20-1	.	TRBJ2-1	12	few	CSAGRRVNEQFF	TGCAGTGCTGGAAGGCGGGTGAATGAGCAGTTCTTC
TRBV20-1	.	TRBJ1-1	14	many	CSARDRRVRTEAFF	TGCAGTGCTAGAGATCGGAGGGTGAGGACTGAAGCTTTCTTT
TRBV7-2	.	TRBJ2-3	15	few	CASSPAGGRTDTQYF	TGTGCCAGCAGCCCAGCCGGGGGACGCACAGATACGCAGTATTTT
TRBV7-2	.	TRBJ2-7	13	many	CASRSGGPYEQYF	TGTGCCAGCAGGTCGGGGGGCCCTTACGAGCAGTACTTC
TRBV19	.	TRBJ2-2	13	many	CASSPRGTGELFF	TGTGCCAGTAGTCCCCGCGGGACCGGGGAGCTGTTTTTT
TRBV28	.	TRBJ2-7	14	few	CASTLGGVAYEQYF	TGTGCCAGCACCTTAGGGGGGGTTGCCTACGAGCAGTACTTC
TRBV29-1	.	TRBJ2-3	15	.	CSVEDRRRSTDTQYF	TGCAGCGTTGAAGATCGACGACGAAGCACAGATACGCAGTATTTT
TRBV11-2	.	TRBJ2-5	12	.	CASSSQSGTSSF	TGTGCCAGCAGCTCCCAATCCGGAACTAGTTCCTTC
TRBV15	TRBD2	TRBJ2-3	16	many	CATSRLLAGGGDTQYF	TGTGCCACCAGCAGACTTCTAGCGGGAGGAGGAGATACGCAGTATTTT
TRBV12-3/TRBV12-4	TRBD1	TRBJ1-5	15	.	CASSAGTGYNQPQHF	TGTGCCAGCAGTGCCGGGACAGGATACAATCAGCCCCAGCATTTT
TRBV19	.	TRBJ2-1	14	many	CASTTPSLYNEQFF	TGTGCCAGTACCACCCCGTCATTGTACAATGAGCAGTTCTTC
TRBV27	TRBD2	TRBJ2-3	16	few	CASRKLAGHSPDTQYF	TGTGCCAGCAGAAAACTAGCGGGTCATTCTCCAGATACGCAGTATTTT
TRBV20-1	.	TRBJ2-2	14	many	CSAPFPGFTGELFF	TGCAGTGCTCCCTTCCCGGGGTTCACCGGGGAGCTGTTTTTT
TRBV2	.	TRBJ2-1	14	.	CASKRDKEWDEQFF	TGTGCCAGCAAGAGGGACAAGGAATGGGATGAGCAGTTCTTC
TRBV29-1	.	TRBJ2-1	12	many	CSVEQVHNEQFF	TGCAGCGTTGAACAGGTCCACAATGAGCAGTTCTTC